This entry lists 25 T cell receptor beta chains sequenced from one sample in a study of T-cell memory formation after mild COVID-19. TCRdb reanalysed the 5' RACE reads using MiXCR and keeps one entry per CDR3 protein. Of about 340,000 distinct CDR3 sequences in the sample, 20% to 25% were seen once. The material sequenced was PBMCs or a T cell subset sorted from them (not recorded which). Receptor source: an adult woman who had mild COVID-19 (a few samples of this study predate the infection). Cell type and time point are not known.

This clonotype was seen only a few times. This chain links TRBV5-1 with TRBJ2-1; 15 positions match TRBD2. CDR1 and CDR2 (germline): SGHRS, YFSETQ. The trim removed 4 bases at V and 4 bases at J, leaving 6 bases unmatched. The CDR3 covers 17 residues. CDR3 loop: CASSGTSGRRLYNEQFF. The CDR3 DNA follows: TGCGCCAGCAGCGGGACTAGCGGGAGGCGTTTGTACAATGAGCAGTTCTTC. Drawing the rest from reference TRBV5-1 and TRBJ2-1, the complete variable domain is KAGVTQTPRYLIKTRGQQVTLSCSPISGHRSVSWYQQTPGQGLQFLFEYFSETQRNKGNFPGRFSGRQFSNSRSEMNVSTLELGDSALYLCASSGTSGRRLYNEQFFGPGTRLTVL.

This clonotype came up a few times. The chain joins TRBV6-5 to TRBJ2-3, with D perhaps TRBD2 (6 bases). Trimming pared 8 bases from V and 3 bases from J, leaving 15 bases between. This CDR3 comprises 14 residues. Germline assignment: CDR1 MNHEY and CDR2 SVGAGI. The CDR3 sequence is CASGLGGVTDTQYF. DNA for the CDR3: TGTGCCAGCGGGTTGGGGGGAGTGACAGATACGCAGTATTTT.

This clonotype was recorded many times. The genes are TRBV12-3 or TRBV12-4 and TRBJ2-1; the D gene is possibly TRBD2 (6 bases). The CDR3 has 15 residues. The V gene lost 4 bases and the J gene lost 6 bases, with 16 bases spanning the gap. CDR3 region: CASSSPTVGGNEQFF. The CDR3 coding sequence is TGTGCCAGCAGTTCCCCGACCGTGGGGGGCAATGAGCAGTTCTTC.

This clonotype was observed a few times. The V call is TRBV24-1, the J call TRBJ2-5; D remains ambiguous. V lost 6 bases, J lost 4 bases, and 14 bases lay in between. Germline values: CDR1 KGHDR, CDR2 SFDVKD. The CDR3 spans 14 residues. CDR3 in DNA: TGTGCCACCAGTCATCCAGGACGGGCAGAGACCCAGTACTTC. Protein product: CATSHPGRAETQYF.

This clonotype has just a few counts. CDR3 in amino acids: CASTEGQGVHEQYF. In DNA, the CDR3 is TGTGCCAGCACGGAGGGACAGGGGGTCCACGAGCAGTACTTC. V gene TRBV6-5 combines with J gene TRBJ2-7, with TRBD1 identical over 11 bases. This CDR3 spans 14 amino acids. CDR1 and CDR2 from the germline V gene are MNHEY and SVGAGI. Trimming took 7 bases from V and 5 from J; bases not matched to a gene: 7.

The gene calls are TRBV4-1 and TRBJ2-5, with D tentatively TRBD2 (6 bases). The CDR3 contains 15 residues. The germline V gene encodes CDR1 MGHRA and CDR2 YSYEKL. Trimming left V 3 bases short and J 3 bases short, with 14 bases between. CDR3 protein: CASSHGPGGEETQYF. The CDR3 nucleotides read TGCGCCAGCAGCCACGGACCGGGCGGGGAAGAGACCCAGTACTTC.

The rearrangement links TRBV18 to TRBJ1-5, with TRBD1 as a possible D gene (6 bases). Per germline, CDR1 KGHSH and CDR2 LQKENI. There are 14 residues in the CDR3. The ends were cut back, 3 bases at V and 8 bases at J, with 14 bases in the middle. As DNA, the CDR3 is TGTGCCAGCTCACCGTCGACAGGCCGCGAGCCCCAGCATTTT. Translating it yields CASSPSTGREPQHF.

This clonotype was seen a handful of times. As DNA, the CDR3 is TGTGCCAGTAATACCGGACTACAAGAGACCCAGTACTTC. Its protein product is CASNTGLQETQYF. The chain is built from TRBV19 and TRBJ2-5, with TRBD2 as a possible D gene (6 bases). Trimming shortened V by 7 bases and J by 2 bases, and 11 bases separated the two germline ends. CDR3 length: 13 residues. Germline V gives CDR1 LNHDA, CDR2 SQIVND (reference sequence). Looking up the rest from reference TRBV19 and TRBJ2-5 gives the full variable domain: DGGITQSPKYLFRKEGQNVTLSCEQNLNHDAMYWYRQDPGQGLRLIYYSQIVNDFQKGDIAEGYSVSREKKESFPLTVTSAQKNPTAFYLCASNTGLQETQYFGPGTRLLVL.

About this clonotype: Germline and junction disagree at one end, which may indicate a read error. V and J are TRBV18 and TRBJ2-2; 12 bases align to TRBD1. Germline lookup yields CDR1 KGHSH and CDR2 LQKENI. This CDR3 comprises 19 residues. DNA of the CDR3: TGTTCCAGCTCACCAAGGGACAGGGGGCGCATGAGTTCGGCCGGGGAGCTGTTTTTT. Its translation is CSSSPRDRGRMSSAGELFF.

This sequence joins TRBV4-1 and TRBJ1-2; weak D call: TRBD1 (6 bases). This CDR3 is 16 amino acids long. Germline V gene lookup returns CDR1 MGHRA and CDR2 YSYEKL. V was shortened by 1 base and J by 6 bases, with 18 bases between the two germline ends. Written as DNA, the CDR3 is TGCGCCAGCAGCCAAGGGGCCACAGGGATGGTTGATGGCTACACCTTC. Amino acids: CASSQGATGMVDGYTF.

This rearrangement joins TRBV9 to TRBJ2-1; the match to TRBD2 covers 8 bases. CDR1 is SGDLS and CDR2 is YYNGEE in the germline V gene. V dropped 2 bases and J dropped 2; count of bases not matched to a gene: 3. The CDR3 sequence is 15 residues long. For the CDR3, the DNA is TGTGCCAGCAGCGTGGGACTAGGTACCTACAATGAGCAGTTCTTC. Its translation is CASSVGLGTYNEQFF. Using reference TRBV9 and TRBJ2-1 for the parts outside the CDR3, the full variable domain is DSGVTQTPKHLITATGQRVTLRCSPRSGDLSVYWYQQSLDQGLQFLIQYYNGEERAKGNILERFSAQQFPDLHSELNLSSLELGDSALYFCASSVGLGTYNEQFFGPGTRLTVL.

V gene TRBV12-3 or TRBV12-4 combines with J gene TRBJ2-1; no clear D gene. Deletions cut 6 bases from V and 3 bases from J, with 15 bases between. There are 15 residues in the CDR3. CDR3 in DNA: TGTGCCAGCAGGGCTGGACGAACATTCTACAATGAGCAGTTCTTC. Protein product: CASRAGRTFYNEQFF.

With respect to this clonotype: One end of the junction is discordant with germline, which a read error may explain. The CDR3 protein is CSARGVGANEKLFF. DNA for the CDR3: TGCAGTGCCAGAGGGGTGGGCGCTAATGAAAAACTGTTTTTT. This chain connects TRBV20-1 to TRBJ1-4; D is perhaps TRBD1 (5 bases). The CDR3 has 14 residues. Per germline, CDR1 DFQATT and CDR2 SNEGSKA (reference sequence).

This clonotype has only a few counts. The genes are TRBV9 and TRBJ1-4; D not resolved. V lost 4 bases and J 6 bases, leaving 16 bases between the germline ends. This CDR3 comprises 15 residues. The germline gives CDR1 SGDLS, CDR2 YYNGEE. CDR3 protein: CASSQPTGEYEKLFF. DNA of the CDR3: TGTGCCAGCAGCCAGCCGACCGGGGAGTATGAAAAACTGTTTTTT.

V gene TRBV5-1 combines with J gene TRBJ1-2; D uncertain. Germline V gives CDR1 SGHRS, CDR2 YFSETQ. V shed 6 bases and J shed 3 bases, with 18 bases lying between them. The CDR3 has 15 residues. In DNA, the CDR3 is TGCGCCAGCACCCCATGGCCGGGAAAGGACTATGGCTACACCTTC. Its protein is CASTPWPGKDYGYTF.

J is TRBJ2-3 and V is TRBV7-9; D ambiguous. Deletions cut 4 bases from V and 4 bases from J, with 24 bases between. Germline V lookup: CDR1 SEHNR, CDR2 FQNEAQ (reference sequence). The CDR3 sequence is 18 residues long. CDR3 coding DNA: TGTGCCAGCAGCTCTGGCACGACTGCGGTCGGAATCCCAGATACGCAGTATTTT. Its translation: CASSSGTTAVGIPDTQYF.

This clonotype appeared many times. The rearrangement uses TRBV19 and TRBJ2-1, with D tentatively TRBD2 (5 bases). CDR1 and CDR2 (germline): LNHDA, SQIVND (reference sequence). Trimming stripped 3 bases from V and 1 base from J, with 16 bases between. The CDR3 is 17 amino acids. CDR3 residues: CASSIGEVARSYNEQFF. The CDR3 bases are TGTGCCAGTAGTATCGGAGAGGTAGCGAGGTCCTACAATGAGCAGTTCTTC.

This sequence joins TRBV7-9 and TRBJ1-2; no clear D gene. The CDR3 totals 13 residues. CDR1 and CDR2 from the germline V gene are SEHNR and FQNEAQ (reference sequence). Trimming took 3 bases from V and 6 from J, leaving 11 bases between them. The CDR3 region has the DNA TGTGCCAGCAGCTTGGCCCCAGAGGATGGCTACACCTTC. Translated, it gives CASSLAPEDGYTF.

The chain uses TRBV10-3 and TRBJ1-1, with a weak D call TRBD1 (6 bases). The CDR3 spans 13 residues. The V end lost 6 bases, the J end lost 1 base, and 9 bases lay between the germline ends. CDR1 and CDR2 (germline): ENHRY, SYGVKD. The CDR3 sequence is CAISSTGNTEAFF. In nucleotides, the CDR3 is TGTGCCATCAGCTCGACAGGGAACACTGAAGCTTTCTTT.

This clonotype was detected only a few times. The chain combines TRBV27 with TRBJ2-7; D tentatively reads TRBD1 or TRBD2 (5 bases each). V was cut by 2 bases and J by 0 bases, with 20 bases left in between. The CDR3 loop spans 18 amino acids. CDR1 and CDR2 from the germline V gene are MNHEY and SMNVEV (reference sequence). The CDR3, as DNA: TGTGCCAGCAGTTTACTAAAGGGACCGCGAGCCATCTCCTACGAGCAGTACTTC. This encodes CASSLLKGPRAISYEQYF.

There are many counts of this clonotype. The V gene is TRBV6-5, the J gene TRBJ2-7; 8 positions match TRBD2. With 4 bases clipped from V and 6 bases from J, the junction kept 11 bases outside the gene matches. Germline values: CDR1 MNHEY, CDR2 SVGAGI. This CDR3 has 15 amino acids. CDR3 region: CASSSGLAREGEQYF. The DNA of the CDR3 is TGTGCCAGCAGTTCCGGACTAGCCAGAGAGGGCGAGCAGTACTTC.

This clonotype was detected only a few times. The CDR3 DNA sequence: TGTGCCAGCAGTCAAACCCCCACTAGTACCGAGACCCAGTACTTC. The encoded protein is CASSQTPTSTETQYF. This chain joins TRBV12-3 or TRBV12-4 and TRBJ2-5, with D possibly TRBD2 on 5 matching bases. The V end lost 5 bases, the J end lost 5 bases, and 18 bases lay between the germline ends. The length of the CDR3 is 15 residues.

The V gene is TRBV7-9, the J gene TRBJ2-5, with D perhaps matching TRBD2 (5 bases). Germline-derived CDR1 and CDR2 are SEHNR and FQNEAQ (reference sequence). The CDR3 is made up of 15 amino acids. V lost 5 bases and J 6 bases, leaving 19 bases between the germline ends. The CDR3 spells CASSPEPGVKKTQYF. For the CDR3, the DNA is TGTGCCAGCAGCCCTGAACCCGGGGTGAAGAAGACCCAGTACTTC.

Comment on this clonotype: A read error may produce the germline difference seen at one junction end. This chain connects TRBV7-7 to TRBJ2-5, with 13 bases matching TRBD2. Germline CDR1 and CDR2: SSHAT and FNYEAQ (reference sequence). This CDR3 region has 16 residues. Here the CDR3 DNA reads TGTGCTAGCAGCTTAGCGAGGACTAGCGGGAGAGAGACCCAGTACTTC. The encoded protein is CASSLARTSGRETQYF.

V gene TRBV24-1 combines with J gene TRBJ1-1; no definite D call. Germline V gene lookup returns CDR1 KGHDR and CDR2 SFDVKD. The CDR3 contains 11 residues. V lost 7 bases and J 4 bases, leaving 6 bases between the germline ends. CDR3 residues: CATSRGTEAFF. Here the CDR3 DNA reads TGTGCCACCAGCCGGGGCACTGAAGCTTTCTTT.